Listed below are T cell receptor beta chains from one sample, sequenced in a study of T cells after yellow fever vaccination. TCRdb processed the 5' RACE reads anew with MiXCR; each CDR3 protein has one entry. The data show some 130,000 distinct CDR3 sequences, under 7% seen once. Sequenced here: CD4+ T cells sorted from PBMCs, sampled 10 days after the yellow fever booster vaccination. The receptors stem from a man younger than 40 who received the YFV17D yellow fever vaccine. Each CDR3 is given with its conserved first and last residue. The order of the fields is V gene, J gene, clone size, D gene, CDR3 length, CDR3 DNA, CDR3 protein. D genes are given only for firm matches. The listing skips clone size in some rows; elsewhere it reads once, few, many or a size class.

TRBV20-1	TRBJ2-7	-	-	12	TGCAGTGCTAGCGACAGTTTCTACGAGCAGTACTTC	CSASDSFYEQYF
TRBV12-3/TRBV12-4	TRBJ1-2	many	TRBD1	16	TGTGCCAGCAGTTTAGGGGAACAGGGGGCCGGCTATGGCTACACCTTC	CASSLGEQGAGYGYTF
TRBV11-2	TRBJ2-3	many	-	14	TGTGCCAGCAGCTTTGGGTTCCTCACAGATACGCAGTATTTT	CASSFGFLTDTQYF
TRBV7-2	TRBJ2-3	-	-	15	TGTGCCAGCAGCTTTAGGACCTGGGTCACAGATACGCAGTATTTT	CASSFRTWVTDTQYF
TRBV20-1	TRBJ2-7	-	-	11	TGCAGTGCTAGCATTCTAGATAAGCAGTACTTC	CSASILDKQYF
TRBV2	TRBJ2-7	many	-	11	TGTGCCACTGAGGACTGGTCCGAGCAGTACTTC	CATEDWSEQYF
TRBV12-3/TRBV12-4	TRBJ2-3	many	TRBD2	15	TGTGCCAGCAGCTCAAGCGGGAGAATTATAGATACGCAGTATTTT	CASSSSGRIIDTQYF
TRBV12-3/TRBV12-4	TRBJ2-2	many	TRBD2	15	TGTGCCAGCAGTTTAACTAGCGGGAGGGCCGGGGAGCTGTTTTTT	CASSLTSGRAGELFF
TRBV7-6	TRBJ1-1	many	-	15	TGTGCCAGCAGCTTAGCAGGCCCCATGAACACTGAAGCTTTCTTT	CASSLAGPMNTEAFF
TRBV15	TRBJ2-7	many	-	14	TGTGCCACCAGCAGAGCCCCGGGAACCTACGAGCAGTACTTC	CATSRAPGTYEQYF
TRBV6-6	TRBJ2-7	many	-	17	TGTGCCAGCAGTCTTAGCACTCTAGGGGGGGGGAGGACCGAGCAGTACTTC	CASSLSTLGGGRTEQYF
TRBV5-5	TRBJ2-5	few	TRBD1	15	TGTGCCAGCAGCCCCCGGACAGGGATCCAAGAGACCCAGTACTTC	CASSPRTGIQETQYF
TRBV12-3/TRBV12-4	TRBJ2-7	-	-	14	TGTGCCAGCAGTTTTTATTCAGGCACCTACGAGCAGTACTTC	CASSFYSGTYEQYF
TRBV7-9	TRBJ1-1	many	-	14	TGTGCCAGCAGCTCACAGGGATCTGACACTGAAGCTTTCTTT	CASSSQGSDTEAFF
TRBV28	TRBJ2-1	many	-	14	TGTGCCAGCAACACAGTAAAGGGCGGCCCGCAGCAGTTCTTC	CASNTVKGGPQQFF
TRBV21-1	TRBJ1-5	many	-	13	TGTGCCAGCAGCAAAGTAAGGGCTCAGCCCCAGCATTTT	CASSKVRAQPQHF
TRBV21-1	TRBJ2-1	many	-	16	TGTGCCAGCAGCACTCGGGGCGGGGCCTCCTACAATGAGCAGTTCTTC	CASSTRGGASYNEQFF
TRBV5-1	TRBJ2-3	-	-	16	TGCGCCAGCAGCGTGTCCGGGAGTATGGTGCCAGATACGCAGTATTTT	CASSVSGSMVPDTQYF
TRBV7-2	TRBJ2-2	few	-	15	TGTGCCAGCAGCTTAGTGGCTTCCGACACCGGGGAGCTGTTTTTT	CASSLVASDTGELFF
TRBV27	TRBJ2-3	many	-	14	TGTGCCAGCAGACGCGGGATGGCTACAGATACGCAGTATTTT	CASRRGMATDTQYF
TRBV20-1	TRBJ1-1	few	TRBD1	13	TGCAGTGCTAGAGATGGGACAGGGGCAGGAGCTTTCTTT	CSARDGTGAGAFF
TRBV19	TRBJ1-5	-	-	14	TGTGCCAGTAACCTGGGGAGGAGCAATCAGCCCCAGCATTTT	CASNLGRSNQPQHF
TRBV25-1	TRBJ2-1	many	-	13	TGTGCCAGTAGCCCAGGTCCCTCGGGTGAGCAGTTCTTC	CASSPGPSGEQFF
TRBV20-1	TRBJ2-6	few	-	14	TGCAGTGCTAGAGATCCATCGGGGGCCAACGTCCTGACTTTC	CSARDPSGANVLTF
TRBV7-2	TRBJ2-1	many	-	12	TGTGCCAGCAGCCGGGACTACAATGAGCAGTTCTTC	CASSRDYNEQFF
TRBV7-2	TRBJ2-7	many	-	13	TGTGCCAGCAGACAGGGATCGGGCTACGAGCAGTACTTC	CASRQGSGYEQYF
TRBV20-1	TRBJ2-7	many	-	14	TGCAGTGCTAGGCCACGGGAGCGCTCCTACGAGCAGTACTTC	CSARPRERSYEQYF
TRBV20-1	TRBJ1-5	many	TRBD1	15	TGCAGTGCTAGGAGGCCAGGGGGCAGCAATCAGCCCCAGCATTTT	CSARRPGGSNQPQHF
TRBV20-1	TRBJ1-2	many	-	11	TGCAGTGTAGGGCGGGCAGGAGGCTACACCTTC	CSVGRAGGYTF
TRBV7-2	TRBJ2-6	-	-	18	TGTGCCAGCAGCTTCAGGGCTCCCCCTCTCTCTGGGGCCAACGTCCTGACTTTC	CASSFRAPPLSGANVLTF
TRBV28	TRBJ2-2	many	-	11	TGTGCCAGCACCCTACGCGGGGAGCTGTTTTTT	CASTLRGELFF
TRBV19	TRBJ1-1	many	-	16	TGTGCCAGTAGTATTGGGACAAACCAGCGGGGGACTGAAGCTTTCTTT	CASSIGTNQRGTEAFF
TRBV7-2	TRBJ2-2	few	TRBD2	16	TGTGCCAGCAGCTTAGCTGTCGCGGGAGCTCCCGGGGAGCTGTTTTTT	CASSLAVAGAPGELFF
TRBV7-3	TRBJ2-2	many	TRBD2	16	TGTGCCAGCAGCTTATTGGGAGGGACGAACACCGGGGAGCTGTTTTTT	CASSLLGGTNTGELFF
TRBV6-5	TRBJ1-6	few	-	17	TGTGCCAGCAGTTATGGGGTTGGGGGTCAGGGTAATTCACCCCTCCACTTT	CASSYGVGGQGNSPLHF
TRBV25-1	TRBJ2-3	many	-	14	TGTGCCAGCGAGCGGAACCTGGGGACAGATACGCAGTATTTT	CASERNLGTDTQYF
TRBV11-3	TRBJ2-1	many	-	14	TGTGCCAGCGGGAGGGGGCCCAGTTACAATGAGCAGTTCTTC	CASGRGPSYNEQFF
TRBV7-2	TRBJ2-1	many	-	12	TGTGCCAGCAGCTTAGGGGTAAATGAGCAGTTCTTC	CASSLGVNEQFF
TRBV7-2	TRBJ2-7	many	-	12	TGTGCCAGCGGGGACGCGACCTACTTGCAGTACTTC	CASGDATYLQYF
TRBV29-1	TRBJ1-4	many	-	11	TGCAGCGTTGGCTGGAGCGAAAAACTGTTTTTT	CSVGWSEKLFF